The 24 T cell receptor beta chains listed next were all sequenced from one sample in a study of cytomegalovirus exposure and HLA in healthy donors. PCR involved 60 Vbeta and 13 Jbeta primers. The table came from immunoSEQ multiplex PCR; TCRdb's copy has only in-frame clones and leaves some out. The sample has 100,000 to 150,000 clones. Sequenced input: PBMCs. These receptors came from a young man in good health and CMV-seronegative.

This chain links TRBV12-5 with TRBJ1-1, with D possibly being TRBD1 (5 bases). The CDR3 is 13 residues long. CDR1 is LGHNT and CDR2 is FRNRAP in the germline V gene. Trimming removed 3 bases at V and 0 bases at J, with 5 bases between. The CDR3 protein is CASGFRVNTEAFF. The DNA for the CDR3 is TGTGCTAGTGGTTTCAGGGTGAACACTGAAGCTTTCTTT. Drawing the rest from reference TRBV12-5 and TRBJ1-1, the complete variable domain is DARVTQTPRHKVTEMGQEVTMRCQPILGHNTVFWYRQTMMQGLELLAYFRNRAPLDDSGMPKDRFSAEMPDATLATLKIQPSEPRDSAVYFCASGFRVNTEAFFGQGTRLTVV.

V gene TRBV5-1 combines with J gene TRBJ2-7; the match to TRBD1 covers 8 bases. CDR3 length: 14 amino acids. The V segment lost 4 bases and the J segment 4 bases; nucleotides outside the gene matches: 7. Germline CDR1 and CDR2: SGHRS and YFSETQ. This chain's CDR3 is CASSQGTGVYEQYF. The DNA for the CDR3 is TGCGCCAGCAGCCAGGGGACAGGAGTTTACGAGCAGTACTTC.

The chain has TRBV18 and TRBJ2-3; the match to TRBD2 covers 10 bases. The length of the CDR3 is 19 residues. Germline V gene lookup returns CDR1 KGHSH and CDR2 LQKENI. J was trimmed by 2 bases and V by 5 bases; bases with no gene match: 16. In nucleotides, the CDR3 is TGTGCCAGCTCATCCCCGCTGCCTTCTAGCGGGGGACTCACAGATACGCAGTATTTT. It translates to CASSSPLPSSGGLTDTQYF.

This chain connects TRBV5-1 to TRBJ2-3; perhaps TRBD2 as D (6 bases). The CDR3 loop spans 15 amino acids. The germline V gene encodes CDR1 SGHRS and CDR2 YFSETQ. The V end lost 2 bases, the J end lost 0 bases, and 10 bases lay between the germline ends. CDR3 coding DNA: TGCGCCAGCAGCTTAGGAGGGATTAGCACAGATACGCAGTATTTT. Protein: CASSLGGISTDTQYF.

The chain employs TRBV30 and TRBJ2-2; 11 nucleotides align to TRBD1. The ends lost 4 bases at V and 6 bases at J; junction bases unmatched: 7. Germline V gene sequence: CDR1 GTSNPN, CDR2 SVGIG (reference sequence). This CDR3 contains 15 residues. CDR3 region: CAWIQDRGHSGELFF. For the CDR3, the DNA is TGTGCCTGGATCCAGGACAGGGGGCATTCCGGGGAGCTGTTTTTT.

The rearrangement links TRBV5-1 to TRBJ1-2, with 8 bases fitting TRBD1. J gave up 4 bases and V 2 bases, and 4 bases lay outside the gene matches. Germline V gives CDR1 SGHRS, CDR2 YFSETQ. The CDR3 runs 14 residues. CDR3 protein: CASSLLQGGYGYTF. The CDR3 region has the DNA TGCGCCAGCAGCTTATTACAGGGGGGCTATGGCTACACCTTC. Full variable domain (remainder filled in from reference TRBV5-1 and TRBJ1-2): KAGVTQTPRYLIKTRGQQVTLSCSPISGHRSVSWYQQTPGQGLQFLFEYFSETQRNKGNFPGRFSGRQFSNSRSEMNVSTLELGDSALYLCASSLLQGGYGYTFGSGTRLTVV.

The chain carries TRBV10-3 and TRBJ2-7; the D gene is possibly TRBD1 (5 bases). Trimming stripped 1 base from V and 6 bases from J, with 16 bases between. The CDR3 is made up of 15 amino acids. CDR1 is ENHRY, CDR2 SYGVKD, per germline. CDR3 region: CAISELNQGSGEQYF. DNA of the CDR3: TGTGCCATCAGTGAGTTGAACCAGGGATCGGGCGAGCAGTACTTC.

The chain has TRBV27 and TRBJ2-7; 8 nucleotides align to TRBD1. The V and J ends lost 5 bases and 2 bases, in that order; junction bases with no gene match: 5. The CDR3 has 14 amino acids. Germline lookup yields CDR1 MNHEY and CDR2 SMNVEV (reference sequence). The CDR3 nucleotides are TGTGCCAGCAGTGTACAGGGACAGGCCTACGAGCAGTACTTC. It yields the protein CASSVQGQAYEQYF.

CDR3 region: CASDTGTTSNQPQHF. As DNA, the CDR3 is TGTGCCAGCGACACCGGGACAACAAGCAATCAGCCCCAGCATTTT. The chain is built from TRBV2 and TRBJ1-5, with D perhaps matching TRBD1 (6 bases). The CDR3 contains 15 residues. V dropped 8 bases and J dropped 1 base, with 15 bases sitting between them. Looked up from germline, CDR1 is SNHLY and CDR2 is FYNNEI.

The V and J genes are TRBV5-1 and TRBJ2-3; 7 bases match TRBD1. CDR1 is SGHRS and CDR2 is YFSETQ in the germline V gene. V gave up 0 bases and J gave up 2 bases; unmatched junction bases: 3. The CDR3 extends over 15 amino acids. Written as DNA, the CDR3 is TGCGCCAGCAGCTTGGATGGGACAGCCACAGATACGCAGTATTTT. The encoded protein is CASSLDGTATDTQYF.

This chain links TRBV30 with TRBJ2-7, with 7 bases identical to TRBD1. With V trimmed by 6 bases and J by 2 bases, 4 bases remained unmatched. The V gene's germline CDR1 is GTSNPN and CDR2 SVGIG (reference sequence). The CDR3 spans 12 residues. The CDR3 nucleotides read TGTGCCTGCCTTACAGGGGCCTACGAGCAGTACTTC. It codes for CACLTGAYEQYF. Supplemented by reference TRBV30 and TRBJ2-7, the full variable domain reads SQTIHQWPATLVQPVGSPLSLECTVEGTSNPNLYWYRQAAGRGLQLLFYSVGIGQISSEVPQNLSASRPQDRQFILSSKKLLLSDSGFYLCACLTGAYEQYFGPGTRLTVT.

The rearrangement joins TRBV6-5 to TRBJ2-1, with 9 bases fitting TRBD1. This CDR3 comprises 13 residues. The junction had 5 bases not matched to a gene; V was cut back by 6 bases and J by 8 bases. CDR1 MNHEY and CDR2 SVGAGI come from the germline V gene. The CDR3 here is CASSQTGGHEQFF. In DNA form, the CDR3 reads TGTGCCAGCAGCCAGACAGGGGGGCATGAGCAGTTCTTC.

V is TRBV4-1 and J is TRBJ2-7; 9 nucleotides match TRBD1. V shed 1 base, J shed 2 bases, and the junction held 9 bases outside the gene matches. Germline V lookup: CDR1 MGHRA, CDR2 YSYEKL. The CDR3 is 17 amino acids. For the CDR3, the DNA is TGCGCCAGCAGCCAAGGAGGGGGCGGGACAGGGACCTACGAGCAGTACTTC. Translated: CASSQGGGGTGTYEQYF.

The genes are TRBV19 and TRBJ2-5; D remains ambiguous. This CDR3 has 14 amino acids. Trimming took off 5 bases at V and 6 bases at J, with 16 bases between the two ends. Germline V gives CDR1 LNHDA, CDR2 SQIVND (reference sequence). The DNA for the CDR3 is TGTGCCAGTAGTGCCCCCGAGCGAGGAAAGACCCAGTACTTC. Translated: CASSAPERGKTQYF.

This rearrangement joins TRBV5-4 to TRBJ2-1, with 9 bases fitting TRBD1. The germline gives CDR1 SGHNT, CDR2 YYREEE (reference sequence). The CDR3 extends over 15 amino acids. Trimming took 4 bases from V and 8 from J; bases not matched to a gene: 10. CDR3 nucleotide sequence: TGTGCCAGCAGCCCTGGGACAGGGAAGGGCGATGAGCAGTTCTTC. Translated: CASSPGTGKGDEQFF.

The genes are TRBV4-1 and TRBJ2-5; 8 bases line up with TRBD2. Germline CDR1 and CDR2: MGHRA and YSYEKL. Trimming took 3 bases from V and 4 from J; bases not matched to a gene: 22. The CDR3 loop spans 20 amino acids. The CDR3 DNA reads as TGCGCCAGCAGCCAGTCCCCCCTCGCCCGGGGACTAGGGGTTTTAGAGACCCAGTACTTC. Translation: CASSQSPLARGLGVLETQYF.

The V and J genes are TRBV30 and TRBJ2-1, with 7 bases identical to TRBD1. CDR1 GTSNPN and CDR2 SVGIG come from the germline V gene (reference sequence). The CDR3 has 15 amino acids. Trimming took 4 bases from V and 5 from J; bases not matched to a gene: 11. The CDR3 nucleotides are TGTGCCTGGATCCCACCGGGACAGTCCGACAATGAGCAGTTCTTC. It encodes CAWIPPGQSDNEQFF.

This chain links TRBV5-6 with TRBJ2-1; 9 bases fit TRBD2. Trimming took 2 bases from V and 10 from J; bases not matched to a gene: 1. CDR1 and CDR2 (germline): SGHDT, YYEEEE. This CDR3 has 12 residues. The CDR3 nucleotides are TGTGCCAGCAGCTTTCTAGCGGGAGAGCAGTTCTTC. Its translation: CASSFLAGEQFF.

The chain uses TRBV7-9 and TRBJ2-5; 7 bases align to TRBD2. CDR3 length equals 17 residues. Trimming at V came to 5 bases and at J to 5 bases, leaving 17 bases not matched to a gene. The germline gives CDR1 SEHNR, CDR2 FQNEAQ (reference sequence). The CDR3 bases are TGTGCCAGCAGCCCAGGACCAGCGGGACCTCTTGGGGAGACCCAGTACTTC. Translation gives CASSPGPAGPLGETQYF.

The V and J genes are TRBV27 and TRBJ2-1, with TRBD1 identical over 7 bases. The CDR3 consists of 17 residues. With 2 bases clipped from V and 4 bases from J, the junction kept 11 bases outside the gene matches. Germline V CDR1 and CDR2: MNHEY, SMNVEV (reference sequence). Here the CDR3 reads CASSLRRGQSPYNEQFF. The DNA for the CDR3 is TGTGCCAGCAGTTTACGTCGGGGACAGTCCCCTTACAATGAGCAGTTCTTC.

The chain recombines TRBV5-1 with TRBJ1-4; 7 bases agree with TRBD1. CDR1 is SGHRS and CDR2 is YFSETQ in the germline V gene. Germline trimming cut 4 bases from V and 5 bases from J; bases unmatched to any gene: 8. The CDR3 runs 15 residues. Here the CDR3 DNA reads TGCGCCAGCAGCCACTACGGACAGGTGAATGAAAAACTGTTTTTT. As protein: CASSHYGQVNEKLFF. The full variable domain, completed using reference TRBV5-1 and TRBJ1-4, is KAGVTQTPRYLIKTRGQQVTLSCSPISGHRSVSWYQQTPGQGLQFLFEYFSETQRNKGNFPGRFSGRQFSNSRSEMNVSTLELGDSALYLCASSHYGQVNEKLFFGSGTQLSVL.

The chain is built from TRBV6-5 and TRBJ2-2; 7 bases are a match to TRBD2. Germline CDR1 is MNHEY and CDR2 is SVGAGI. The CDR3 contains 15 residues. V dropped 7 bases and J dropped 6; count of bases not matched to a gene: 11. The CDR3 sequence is CASTPWEGRAGELFF. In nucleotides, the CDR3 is TGTGCCAGCACCCCCTGGGAGGGCCGCGCCGGGGAGCTGTTTTTT.

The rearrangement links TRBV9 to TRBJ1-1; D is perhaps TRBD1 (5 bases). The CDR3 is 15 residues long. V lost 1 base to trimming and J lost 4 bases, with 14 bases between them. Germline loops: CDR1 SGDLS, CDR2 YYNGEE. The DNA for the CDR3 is TGTGCCAGCAGCGTACGTTCAGGGAGGGGCACTGAAGCTTTCTTT. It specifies CASSVRSGRGTEAFF.

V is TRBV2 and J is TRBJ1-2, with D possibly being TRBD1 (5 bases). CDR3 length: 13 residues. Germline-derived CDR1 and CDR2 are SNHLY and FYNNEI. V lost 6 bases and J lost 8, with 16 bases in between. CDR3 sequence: CASSVLWGDGYTF. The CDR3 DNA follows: TGTGCCAGCAGCGTACTTTGGGGCGACGGCTACACCTTC.